The 6 T cell receptor beta chains presented below share a single source sample, sequenced in a study of blood T cell repertoires in COVID-19. Clones were sequenced by immunoSEQ multiplex PCR, and TCRdb holds only the in-frame ones, with some missing. The sample consists of nearly 250,000 clones, 80% to 90% of them appearing once. Sequenced sample: PBMCs or T cells enriched from blood (not recorded which). The receptor set was obtained from a man between 45 and 60 years old who had been exposed to COVID-19.

The chain combines TRBV7-9 with TRBJ2-3; 7 positions match TRBD1. V was clipped by 5 bases and J by 3 bases; unmatched bases: 11. CDR3 size: 16 residues. CDR1 and CDR2 (germline): SEHNR, FQNEAQ (reference sequence). Here the CDR3 reads CASSLWDSATTDTQYF. In DNA, the CDR3 is TGTGCCAGCAGCCTGTGGGACAGTGCCACGACAGATACGCAGTATTTT.

The rearrangement uses TRBV2 and TRBJ1-1; 10 bases are a match to TRBD1. Germline V gives CDR1 SNHLY, CDR2 FYNNEI. Trimming cost V 4 bases and J 5 bases; bases outside gene matches: 7. The CDR3 is 15 residues long. The chain's CDR3 is CASSVRDRGFTEAFF. DNA of the CDR3: TGTGCCAGCAGTGTCCGGGACAGGGGATTTACTGAAGCTTTCTTT. Filled out from reference TRBV2 and TRBJ1-1, the complete variable domain reads EPEVTQTPSHQVTQMGQEVILRCVPISNHLYFYWYRQILGQKVEFLVSFYNNEISEKSEIFDDQFSVERPDGSNFTLKIRSTKLEDSAMYFCASSVRDRGFTEAFFGQGTRLTVV.

The chain's CDR3 is CASSFGGRVDEQFF. The CDR3 DNA is TGTGCCAGCAGCTTCGGCGGGAGGGTTGATGAGCAGTTCTTC. This chain links TRBV7-3 with TRBJ2-1, with TRBD2 identical over 9 bases. Per germline, CDR1 SGHTA and CDR2 FQGTGA. V shed 3 bases and J 8 bases; nucleotides not matched to a gene: 5. The CDR3 loop spans 14 amino acids. Based on the CDR3 plus reference TRBV7-3 and TRBJ2-1, the full variable domain is GAGVSQTPSNKVTEKGKYVELRCDPISGHTALYWYRQSLGQGPEFLIYFQGTGAADDSGLPNDRFFAVRPEGSVSTLKIQRTERGDSAVYLCASSFGGRVDEQFFGPGTRLTVL.

The genes are TRBV7-2 and TRBJ2-3, with no clear D. This CDR3 contains 12 residues. CDR1 and CDR2 (germline): SGHTA, FQGNSA. V lost 5 bases to trimming and J lost 4 bases, with 7 bases between them. CDR3 coding DNA: TGTGCCAGCAGCGGCCGGGCAGATACGCAGTATTTT. It specifies CASSGRADTQYF. Full variable domain (missing parts from reference TRBV7-2 and TRBJ2-3): GAGVSQSPSNKVTEKGKDVELRCDPISGHTALYWYRQSLGQGLEFLIYFQGNSAPDKSGLPSDRFSAERTGGSVSTLTIQRTQQEDSAVYLCASSGRADTQYFGPGTRLTVL.

The genes are TRBV6-5 and TRBJ2-3, with D tentatively TRBD2 (5 bases). This CDR3 is 15 amino acids long. Deletions cut 2 bases from V and 2 bases from J, with 11 bases between. Germline loops: CDR1 MNHEY, CDR2 SVGAGI. The CDR3 here is CASSYLGDPTDTQYF. The CDR3 coding sequence is TGTGCCAGCAGTTACCTGGGAGACCCCACAGATACGCAGTATTTT.

The chain uses TRBV18 and TRBJ1-3, with D possibly TRBD1 on 6 matching bases. The germline gives CDR1 KGHSH, CDR2 LQKENI. V lost 6 bases to trimming and J lost 0 bases, with 21 bases between them. The CDR3 consists of 18 residues. The chain's CDR3 is CASSPYLTGARSGNTIYF. In DNA form, the CDR3 reads TGTGCCAGCTCGCCTTACCTGACAGGAGCCCGCTCTGGAAACACCATATATTTT.